This T cell receptor beta chain stems from a study of lymphopenia after photon versus proton radiotherapy. Notes on the study in general: Photon-treated patients lost naive T cells and TCR diversity; proton-treated stayed stable. A bigger post-nadir fall in TCR diversity correlated inversely with survival time in deceased patients.

Only in-frame clones appear in the TCRdb table, and some are missing; sequencing was by immunoSEQ multiplex PCR. The sample has 15,000 to 20,000 clones; approximately 84% are singletons. With respect to this clone: The target antigen is unknown. A junction boundary mismatches the germline segment, possibly from a read error.

CDR1 MRHNA and CDR2 SNTAGT come from the germline V gene. The CDR3 length is 14 residues. This clonotype was sampled from a man between 70 and 80 years old with pancreatic cancer. The chain uses TRBV6-4 and TRBJ2-7; D uncertain. Material: peripheral blood, obtained from a patient treated with proton-based radiotherapy. The CDR3 loop reads CASSYSHPPSEQYF. CDR3 nucleotide sequence: TGTGCCAGCAGTTACTCCCACCCCCCTAGCGAGCAGTACTTC.